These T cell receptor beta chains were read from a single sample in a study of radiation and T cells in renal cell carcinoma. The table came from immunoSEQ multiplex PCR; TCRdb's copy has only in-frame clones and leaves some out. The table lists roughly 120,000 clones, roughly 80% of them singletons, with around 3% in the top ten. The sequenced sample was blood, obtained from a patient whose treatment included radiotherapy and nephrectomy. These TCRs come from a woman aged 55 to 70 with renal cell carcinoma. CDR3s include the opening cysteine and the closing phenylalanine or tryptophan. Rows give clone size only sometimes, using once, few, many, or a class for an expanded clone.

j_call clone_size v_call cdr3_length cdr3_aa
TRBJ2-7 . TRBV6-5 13 CASSYGDSYEQYF
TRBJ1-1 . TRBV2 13 CASSDQGRGEAFF
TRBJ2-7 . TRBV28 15 CASSMTSGGPREQYF
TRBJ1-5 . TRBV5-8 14 CASRGGIGNQPQHF
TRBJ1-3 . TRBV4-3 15 CASSQGTAAGNTIYF
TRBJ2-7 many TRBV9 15 CASSVSAVGPYEQYF
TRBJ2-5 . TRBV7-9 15 CASSLRAGGQETQYF
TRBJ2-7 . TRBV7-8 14 CASSFSGGGYEQYF
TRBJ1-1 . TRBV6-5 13 CASSPRTRPEAFF
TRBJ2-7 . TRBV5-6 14 CASSYWTGVYEQYF
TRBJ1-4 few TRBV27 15 CASSPGGSEWEKLFF
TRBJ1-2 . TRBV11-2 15 CASSLGTGRFYGYTF
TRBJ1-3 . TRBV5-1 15 CASSLEQLSGNTIYF
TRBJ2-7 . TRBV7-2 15 CASSPIWEWLYEQYF
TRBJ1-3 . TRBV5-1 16 CASSLGQPSSGNTIYF
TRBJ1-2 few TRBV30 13 CAWSVTGVGGYTF
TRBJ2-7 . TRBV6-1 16 CASSDGAGGISYEQYF
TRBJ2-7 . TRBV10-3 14 CAIRSDREEYEQYF
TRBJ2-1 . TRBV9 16 CASSVADSTFGREQFF
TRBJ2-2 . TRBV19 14 CASREGGRTGELFF
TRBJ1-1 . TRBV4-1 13 CASSPQTSSEAFF
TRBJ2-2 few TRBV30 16 CAWSVPSSGRVRELFF
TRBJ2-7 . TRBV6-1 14 CASANPGGPYEQYF
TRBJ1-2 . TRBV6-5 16 CASSYSNTGDPYGYTF
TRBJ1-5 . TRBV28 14 CASSFAGSNQPQHF
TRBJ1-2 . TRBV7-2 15 CASSSPDRGSYGYTF
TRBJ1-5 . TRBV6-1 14 CASNPGTLNQPQHF
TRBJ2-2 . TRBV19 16 CASSLGLAGNTGELFF